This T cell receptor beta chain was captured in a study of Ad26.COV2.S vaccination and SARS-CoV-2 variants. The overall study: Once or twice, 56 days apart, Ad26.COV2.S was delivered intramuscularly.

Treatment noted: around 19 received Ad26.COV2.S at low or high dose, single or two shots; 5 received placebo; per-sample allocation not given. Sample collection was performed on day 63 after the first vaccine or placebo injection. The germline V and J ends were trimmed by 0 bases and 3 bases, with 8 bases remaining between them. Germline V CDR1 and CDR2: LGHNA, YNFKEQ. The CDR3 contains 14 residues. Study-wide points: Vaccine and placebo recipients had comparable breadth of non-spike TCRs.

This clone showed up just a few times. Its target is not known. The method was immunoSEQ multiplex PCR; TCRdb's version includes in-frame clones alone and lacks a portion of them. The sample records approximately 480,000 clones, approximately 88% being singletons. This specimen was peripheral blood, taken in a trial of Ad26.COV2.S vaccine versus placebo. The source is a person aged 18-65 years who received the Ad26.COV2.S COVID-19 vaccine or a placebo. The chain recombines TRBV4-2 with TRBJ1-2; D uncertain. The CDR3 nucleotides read TGTGCCAGCAGCCAAGATCAAGCGGACTATGGCTACACCTTC. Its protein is CASSQDQADYGYTF.